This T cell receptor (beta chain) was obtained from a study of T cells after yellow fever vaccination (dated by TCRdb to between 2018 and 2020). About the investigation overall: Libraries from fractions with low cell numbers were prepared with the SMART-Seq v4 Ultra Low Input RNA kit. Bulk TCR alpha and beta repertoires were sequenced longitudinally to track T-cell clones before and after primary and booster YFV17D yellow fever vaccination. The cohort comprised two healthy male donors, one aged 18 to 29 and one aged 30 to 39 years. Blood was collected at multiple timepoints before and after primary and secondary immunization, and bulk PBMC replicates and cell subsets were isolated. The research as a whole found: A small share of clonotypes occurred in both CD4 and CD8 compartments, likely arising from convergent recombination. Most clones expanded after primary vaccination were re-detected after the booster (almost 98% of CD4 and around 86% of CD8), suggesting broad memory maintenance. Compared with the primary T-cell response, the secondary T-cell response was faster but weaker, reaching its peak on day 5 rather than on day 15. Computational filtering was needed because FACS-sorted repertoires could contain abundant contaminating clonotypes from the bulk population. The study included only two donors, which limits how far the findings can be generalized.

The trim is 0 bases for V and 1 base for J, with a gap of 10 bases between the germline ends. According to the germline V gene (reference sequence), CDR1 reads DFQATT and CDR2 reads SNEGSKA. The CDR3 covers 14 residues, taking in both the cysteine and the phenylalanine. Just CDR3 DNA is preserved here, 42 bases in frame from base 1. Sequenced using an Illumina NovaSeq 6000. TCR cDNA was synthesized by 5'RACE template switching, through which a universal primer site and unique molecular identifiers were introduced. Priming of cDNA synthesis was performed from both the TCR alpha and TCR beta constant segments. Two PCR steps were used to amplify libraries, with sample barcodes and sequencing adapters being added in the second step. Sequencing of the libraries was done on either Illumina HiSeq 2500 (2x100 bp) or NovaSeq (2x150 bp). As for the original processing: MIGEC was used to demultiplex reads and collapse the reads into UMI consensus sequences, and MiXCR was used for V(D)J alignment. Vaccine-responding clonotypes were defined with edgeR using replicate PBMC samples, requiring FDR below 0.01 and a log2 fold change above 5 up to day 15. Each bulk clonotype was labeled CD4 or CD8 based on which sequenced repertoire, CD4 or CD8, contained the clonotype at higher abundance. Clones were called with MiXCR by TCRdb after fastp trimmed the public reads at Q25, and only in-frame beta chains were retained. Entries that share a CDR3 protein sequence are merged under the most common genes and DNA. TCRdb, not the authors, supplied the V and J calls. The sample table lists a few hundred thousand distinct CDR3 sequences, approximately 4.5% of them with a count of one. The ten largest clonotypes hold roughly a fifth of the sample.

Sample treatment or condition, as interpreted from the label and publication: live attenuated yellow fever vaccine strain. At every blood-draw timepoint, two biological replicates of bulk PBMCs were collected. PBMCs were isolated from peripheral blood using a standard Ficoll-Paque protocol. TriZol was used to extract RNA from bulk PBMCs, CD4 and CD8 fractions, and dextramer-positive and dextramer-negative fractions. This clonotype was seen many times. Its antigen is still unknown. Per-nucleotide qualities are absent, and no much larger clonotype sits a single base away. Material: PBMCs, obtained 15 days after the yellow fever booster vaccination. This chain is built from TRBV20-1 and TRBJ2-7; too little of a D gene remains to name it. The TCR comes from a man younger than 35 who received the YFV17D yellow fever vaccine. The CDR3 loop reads CSARDPGTSYEQYF. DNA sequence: TGCAGTGCTAGAGATCCGGGCACGTCCTACGAGCAGTACTTC.